What follows describes a single TCR beta chain. This sample is drawn from a study of control samples from healthy donors and cancer patients. The CDR3 consists of 16 residues. Generated by immunoSEQ multiplex PCR, the TCRdb table keeps only in-frame clones and is missing some. This sample carries around 230,000 clones, about 95% of them seen once, and the ten largest clones take approximately 1.6%. This TCR derives from a middle-aged man in good health. The rearrangement joins TRBV21-1 to TRBJ2-6; the DNA was not used to check the table's D call, TRBD2. TRBV21-1 constitutes a pseudogene. The source material was blood. The CDR3 is CASIRPPSGGANVLTF. The CDR3 DNA reads as TGTGCCAGCATACGCCCTCCGTCGGGGGGGGCCAACGTCCTGACTTTC.